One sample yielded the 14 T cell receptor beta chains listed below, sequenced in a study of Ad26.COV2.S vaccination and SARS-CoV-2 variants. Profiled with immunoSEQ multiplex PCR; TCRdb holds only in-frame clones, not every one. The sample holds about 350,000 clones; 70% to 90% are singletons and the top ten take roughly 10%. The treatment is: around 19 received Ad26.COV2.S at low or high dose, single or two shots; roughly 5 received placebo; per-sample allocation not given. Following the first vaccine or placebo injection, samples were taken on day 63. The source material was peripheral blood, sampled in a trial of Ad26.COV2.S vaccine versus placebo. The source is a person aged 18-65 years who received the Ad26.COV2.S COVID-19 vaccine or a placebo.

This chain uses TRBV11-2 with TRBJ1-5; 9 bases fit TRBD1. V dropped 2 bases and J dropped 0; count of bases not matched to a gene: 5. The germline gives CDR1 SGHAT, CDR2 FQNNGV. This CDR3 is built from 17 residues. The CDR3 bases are TGTGCCAGCAGCTTAAGTTTGGGACAGGGTAGCAATCAGCCCCAGCATTTT. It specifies CASSLSLGQGSNQPQHF. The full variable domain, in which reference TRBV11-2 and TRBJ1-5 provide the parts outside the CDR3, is EAGVAQSPRYKIIEKRQSVAFWCNPISGHATLYWYQQILGQGPKLLIQFQNNGVVDDSQLPKDRFSAERLKGVDSTLKIQPAKLEDSAVYLCASSLSLGQGSNQPQHFGDGTRLSIL.

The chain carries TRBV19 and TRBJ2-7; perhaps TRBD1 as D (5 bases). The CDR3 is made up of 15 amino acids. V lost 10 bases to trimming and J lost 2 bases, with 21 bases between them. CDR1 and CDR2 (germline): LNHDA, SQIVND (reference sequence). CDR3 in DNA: TGTGCCACCCGGAAGGGGCTTGACCTACCCTACGAGCAGTACTTC. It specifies CATRKGLDLPYEQYF.

Here the CDR3 reads CASSLEGGAGQPQHF. CDR3 nucleotide sequence: TGCGCCAGCAGCTTGGAGGGGGGGGCCGGTCAGCCCCAGCATTTT. The chain has TRBV5-1 and TRBJ1-5; possibly TRBD1 for D (6 bases). Trimming pared 0 bases from V and 6 bases from J, leaving 13 bases between. The length of the CDR3 is 15 residues. The germline V gene has CDR1 SGHRS and CDR2 YFSETQ.

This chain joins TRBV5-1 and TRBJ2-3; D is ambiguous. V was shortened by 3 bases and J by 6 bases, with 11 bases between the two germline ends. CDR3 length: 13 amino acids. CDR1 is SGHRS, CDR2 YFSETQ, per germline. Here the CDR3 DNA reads TGCGCCAGCAGCTCCGAACTTAGGGATACGCAGTATTTT. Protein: CASSSELRDTQYF.

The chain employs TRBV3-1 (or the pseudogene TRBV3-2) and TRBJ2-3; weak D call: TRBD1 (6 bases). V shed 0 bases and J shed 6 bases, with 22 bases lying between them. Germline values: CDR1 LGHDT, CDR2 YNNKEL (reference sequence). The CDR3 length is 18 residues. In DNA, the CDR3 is TGTGCCAGCAGCCAAGATGACCCCAGGGGCCGAGGAATGGATACGCAGTATTTT. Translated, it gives CASSQDDPRGRGMDTQYF.

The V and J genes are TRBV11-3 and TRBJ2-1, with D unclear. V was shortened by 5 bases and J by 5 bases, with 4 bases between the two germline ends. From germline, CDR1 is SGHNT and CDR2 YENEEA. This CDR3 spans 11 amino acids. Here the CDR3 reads CASSHNNEQFF. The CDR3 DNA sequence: TGTGCCAGCAGCCATAACAATGAGCAGTTCTTC.

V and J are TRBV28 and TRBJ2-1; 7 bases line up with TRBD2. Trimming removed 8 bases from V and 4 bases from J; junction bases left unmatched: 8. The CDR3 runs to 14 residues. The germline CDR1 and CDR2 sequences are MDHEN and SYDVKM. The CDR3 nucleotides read TGTGCCAGCGGAGCGGGGCGAGGGTACAATGAGCAGTTCTTC. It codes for CASGAGRGYNEQFF.

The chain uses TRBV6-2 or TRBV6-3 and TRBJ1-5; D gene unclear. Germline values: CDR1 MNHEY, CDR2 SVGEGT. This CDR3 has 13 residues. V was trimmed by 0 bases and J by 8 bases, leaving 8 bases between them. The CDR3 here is CASSYSPAKPQHF. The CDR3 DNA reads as TGTGCCAGCAGTTACTCCCCGGCGAAGCCCCAGCATTTT.

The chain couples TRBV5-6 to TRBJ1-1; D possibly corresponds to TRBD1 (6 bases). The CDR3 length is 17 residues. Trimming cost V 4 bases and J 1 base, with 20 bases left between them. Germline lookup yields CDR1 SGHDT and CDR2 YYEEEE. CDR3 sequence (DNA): TGTGCCAGCAGCGACCAGGTCTGGACAGCTGGGAACACTGAAGCTTTCTTT. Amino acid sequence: CASSDQVWTAGNTEAFF.

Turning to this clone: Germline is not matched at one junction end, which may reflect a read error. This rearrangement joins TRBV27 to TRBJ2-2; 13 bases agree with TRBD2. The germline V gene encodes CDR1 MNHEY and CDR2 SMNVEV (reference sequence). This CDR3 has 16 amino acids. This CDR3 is CASSILAGGNAGELFF. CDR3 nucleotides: TGTGCCAGCAGTATACTAGCGGGGGGGAACGCCGGGGAGCTGTTTTTT.

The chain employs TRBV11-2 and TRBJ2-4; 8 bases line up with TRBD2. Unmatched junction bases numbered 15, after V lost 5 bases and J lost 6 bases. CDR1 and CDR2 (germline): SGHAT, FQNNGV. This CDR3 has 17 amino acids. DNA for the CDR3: TGTGCCAGCAGCCCACGAGGCGGGGGGCCCCGGGTAAACATTCAGTACTTC. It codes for CASSPRGGGPRVNIQYF.

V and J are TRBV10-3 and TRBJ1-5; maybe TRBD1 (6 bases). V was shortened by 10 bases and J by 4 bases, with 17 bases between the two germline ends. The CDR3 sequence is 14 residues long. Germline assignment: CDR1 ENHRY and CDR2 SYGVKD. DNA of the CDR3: TGTGCCACCGGCCCAACAGGGCTTAATCAGCCCCAGCATTTT. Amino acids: CATGPTGLNQPQHF.

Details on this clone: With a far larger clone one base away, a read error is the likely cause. The CDR3 is CASRTGDNSPLHF. CDR3 DNA: TGTGCCAGCAGGACAGGGGATAATTCACCCCTCCACTTT. This chain links TRBV4-2 with TRBJ1-6; the match to TRBD1 covers 8 bases. Trimming at V came to 6 bases and at J to 5 bases, leaving 0 bases not matched to a gene. The CDR3 sequence is 13 residues long. Looked up from germline, CDR1 is LGHNA and CDR2 is YNFKEQ.

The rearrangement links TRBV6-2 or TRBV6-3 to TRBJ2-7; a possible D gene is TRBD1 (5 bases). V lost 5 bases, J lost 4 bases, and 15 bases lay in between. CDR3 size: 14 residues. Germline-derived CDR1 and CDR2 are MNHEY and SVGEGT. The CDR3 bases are TGTGCCAGCAGTAAGGGGTCGCTATCGTACGAGCAGTACTTC. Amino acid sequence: CASSKGSLSYEQYF.